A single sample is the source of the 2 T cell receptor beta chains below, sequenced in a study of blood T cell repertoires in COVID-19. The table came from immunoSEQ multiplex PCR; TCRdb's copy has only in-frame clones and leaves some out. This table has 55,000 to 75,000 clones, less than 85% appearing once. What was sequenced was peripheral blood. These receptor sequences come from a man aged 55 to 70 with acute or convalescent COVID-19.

The CDR3 spells CASSLALTGRGTEAFF. The CDR3 DNA reads as TGCGCCAGCAGCTTGGCCTTAACGGGGCGGGGCACTGAAGCTTTCTTT. The V call is TRBV5-1, the J call TRBJ1-1, with D perhaps TRBD1 (5 bases). CDR3 size: 16 residues. Trimming pared 0 bases from V and 4 bases from J, leaving 16 bases between. CDR1 SGHRS and CDR2 YFSETQ come from the germline V gene. Based on the CDR3 plus reference TRBV5-1 and TRBJ1-1, the full variable domain is KAGVTQTPRYLIKTRGQQVTLSCSPISGHRSVSWYQQTPGQGLQFLFEYFSETQRNKGNFPGRFSGRQFSNSRSEMNVSTLELGDSALYLCASSLALTGRGTEAFFGQGTRLTVV.

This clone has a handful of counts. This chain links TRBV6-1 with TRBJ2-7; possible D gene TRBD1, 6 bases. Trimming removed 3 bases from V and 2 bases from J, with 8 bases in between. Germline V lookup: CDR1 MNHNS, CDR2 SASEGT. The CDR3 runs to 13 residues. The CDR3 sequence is CASSDGQPYEQYV. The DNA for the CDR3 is TGTGCCAGCAGTGATGGACAGCCCTACGAGCAGTACGTC.